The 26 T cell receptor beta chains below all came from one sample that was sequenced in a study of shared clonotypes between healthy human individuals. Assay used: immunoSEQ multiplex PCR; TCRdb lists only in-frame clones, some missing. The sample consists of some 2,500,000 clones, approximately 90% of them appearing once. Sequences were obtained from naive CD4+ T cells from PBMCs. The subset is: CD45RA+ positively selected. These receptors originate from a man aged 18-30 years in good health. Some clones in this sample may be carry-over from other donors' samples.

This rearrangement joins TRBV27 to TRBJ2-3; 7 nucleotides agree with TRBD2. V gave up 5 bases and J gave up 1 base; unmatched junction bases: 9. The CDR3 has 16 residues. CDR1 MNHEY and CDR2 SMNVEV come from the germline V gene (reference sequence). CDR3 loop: CASSPLGGSGTDTQYF. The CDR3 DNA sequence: TGTGCCAGCAGTCCTCTGGGGGGGAGCGGCACAGATACGCAGTATTTT.

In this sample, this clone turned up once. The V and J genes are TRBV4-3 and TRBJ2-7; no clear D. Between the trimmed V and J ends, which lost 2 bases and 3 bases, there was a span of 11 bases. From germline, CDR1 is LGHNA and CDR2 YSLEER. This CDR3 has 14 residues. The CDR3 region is CASSQYYRDYEQYF. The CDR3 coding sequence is TGCGCCAGCAGCCAATACTATAGGGACTACGAGCAGTACTTC.

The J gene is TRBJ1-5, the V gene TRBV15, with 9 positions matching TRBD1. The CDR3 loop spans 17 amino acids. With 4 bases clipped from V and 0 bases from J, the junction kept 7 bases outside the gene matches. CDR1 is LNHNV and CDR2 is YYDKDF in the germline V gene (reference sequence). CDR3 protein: CATSKDRGDFSNQPQHF. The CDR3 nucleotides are TGTGCCACCAGCAAAGACAGGGGGGATTTTAGCAATCAGCCCCAGCATTTT.

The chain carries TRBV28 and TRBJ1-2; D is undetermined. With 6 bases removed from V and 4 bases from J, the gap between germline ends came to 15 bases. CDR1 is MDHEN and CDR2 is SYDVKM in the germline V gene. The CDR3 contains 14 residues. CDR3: CASRDGPGSYGYTF. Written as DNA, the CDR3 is TGTGCCAGCAGGGACGGACCCGGGAGCTATGGCTACACCTTC.

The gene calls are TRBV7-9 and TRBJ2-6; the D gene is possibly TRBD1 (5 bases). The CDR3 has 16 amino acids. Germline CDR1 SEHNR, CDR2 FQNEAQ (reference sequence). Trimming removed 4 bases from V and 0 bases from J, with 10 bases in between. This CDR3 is CASSSGWSSGANVLTF. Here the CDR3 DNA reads TGTGCCAGCAGCTCAGGGTGGAGCTCTGGGGCCAACGTCCTGACTTTC.

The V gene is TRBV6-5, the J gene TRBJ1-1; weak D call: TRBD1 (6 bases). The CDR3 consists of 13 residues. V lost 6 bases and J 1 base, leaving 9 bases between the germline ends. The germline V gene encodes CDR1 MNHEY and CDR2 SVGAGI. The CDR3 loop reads CASRTGTNTEAFF. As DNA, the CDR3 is TGTGCCAGCAGAACAGGGACGAACACTGAAGCTTTCTTT.

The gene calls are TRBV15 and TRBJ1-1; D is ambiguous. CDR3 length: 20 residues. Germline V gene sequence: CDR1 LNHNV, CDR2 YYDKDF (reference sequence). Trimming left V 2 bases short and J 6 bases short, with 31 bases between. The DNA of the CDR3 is TGTGCCACCAGCAGAACCCGAGCTCCAACCCAGGACTCAAGTTCGGCTGAAGCTTTCTTT. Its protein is CATSRTRAPTQDSSSAEAFF.

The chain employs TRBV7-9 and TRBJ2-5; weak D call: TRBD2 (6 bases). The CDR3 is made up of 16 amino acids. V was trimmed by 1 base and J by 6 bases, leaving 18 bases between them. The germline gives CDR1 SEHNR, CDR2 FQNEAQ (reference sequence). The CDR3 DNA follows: TGTGCCAGCAGCTTAGGGGCTTCGCGGGGCGACAAGACCCAGTACTTC. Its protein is CASSLGASRGDKTQYF.

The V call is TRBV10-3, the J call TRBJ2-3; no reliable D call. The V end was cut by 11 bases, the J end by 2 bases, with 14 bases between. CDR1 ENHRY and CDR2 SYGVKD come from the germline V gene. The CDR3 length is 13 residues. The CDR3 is CAGGSELTDTQYF. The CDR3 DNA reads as TGTGCCGGCGGCTCAGAGCTCACAGATACGCAGTATTTT.

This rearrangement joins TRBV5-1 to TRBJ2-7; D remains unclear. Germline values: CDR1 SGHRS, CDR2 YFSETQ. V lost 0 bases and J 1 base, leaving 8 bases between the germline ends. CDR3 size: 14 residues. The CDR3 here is CASSLDSWSYEQYF. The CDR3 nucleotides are TGCGCCAGCAGCTTGGACAGTTGGTCCTACGAGCAGTACTTC.

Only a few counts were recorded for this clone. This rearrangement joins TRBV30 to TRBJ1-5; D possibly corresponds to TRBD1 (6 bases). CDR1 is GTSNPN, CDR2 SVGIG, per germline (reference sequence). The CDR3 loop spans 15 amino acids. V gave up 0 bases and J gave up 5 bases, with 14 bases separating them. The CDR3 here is CAWSVGAGDYQPQHF. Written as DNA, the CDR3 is TGTGCCTGGAGTGTGGGGGCAGGGGATTATCAGCCCCAGCATTTT. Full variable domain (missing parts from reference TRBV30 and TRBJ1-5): SQTIHQWPATLVQPVGSPLSLECTVEGTSNPNLYWYRQAAGRGLQLLFYSVGIGQISSEVPQNLSASRPQDRQFILSSKKLLLSDSGFYLCAWSVGAGDYQPQHFGDGTRLSIL.

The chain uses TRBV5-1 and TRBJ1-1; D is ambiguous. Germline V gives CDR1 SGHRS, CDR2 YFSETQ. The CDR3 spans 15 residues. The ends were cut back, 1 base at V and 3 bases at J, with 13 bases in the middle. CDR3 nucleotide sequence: TGCGCCAGCAGCTTGTTAGGCGTGTTGGACACTGAAGCTTTCTTT. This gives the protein CASSLLGVLDTEAFF. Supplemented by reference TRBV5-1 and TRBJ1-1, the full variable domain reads KAGVTQTPRYLIKTRGQQVTLSCSPISGHRSVSWYQQTPGQGLQFLFEYFSETQRNKGNFPGRFSGRQFSNSRSEMNVSTLELGDSALYLCASSLLGVLDTEAFFGQGTRLTVV.

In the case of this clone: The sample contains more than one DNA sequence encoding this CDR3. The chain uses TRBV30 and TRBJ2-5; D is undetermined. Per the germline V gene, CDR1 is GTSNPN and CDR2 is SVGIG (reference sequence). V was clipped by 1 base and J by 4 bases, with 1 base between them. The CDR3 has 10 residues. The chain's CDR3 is CAWSAETQYF. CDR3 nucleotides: TGTGCCTGGAGTGCAGAGACCCAGTACTTC.

The CDR3 loop reads CASSARTSGMGEQFF. Written as DNA, the CDR3 is TGTGCCAGCAGCGCCAGGACTAGCGGGATGGGTGAGCAGTTCTTC. The chain carries TRBV7-2 and TRBJ2-1; TRBD2 matches at 12 bases. V shed 5 bases, J shed 9 bases, and the junction held 8 bases outside the gene matches. The CDR3 is made up of 15 amino acids. Germline CDR1 SGHTA, CDR2 FQGNSA.

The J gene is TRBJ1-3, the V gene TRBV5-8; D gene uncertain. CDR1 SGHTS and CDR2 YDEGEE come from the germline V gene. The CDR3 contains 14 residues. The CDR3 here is CDHEVGNSGNTIYF. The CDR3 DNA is TGTGACCACGAGGTGGGTAACTCTGGAAACACCATATATTTT.

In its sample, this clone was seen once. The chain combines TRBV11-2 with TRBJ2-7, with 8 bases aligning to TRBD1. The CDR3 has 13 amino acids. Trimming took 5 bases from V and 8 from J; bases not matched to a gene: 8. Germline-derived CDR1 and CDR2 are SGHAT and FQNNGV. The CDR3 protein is CASSQSRGPKQYF. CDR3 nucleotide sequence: TGTGCCAGCAGCCAGTCCAGGGGGCCTAAGCAGTACTTC.

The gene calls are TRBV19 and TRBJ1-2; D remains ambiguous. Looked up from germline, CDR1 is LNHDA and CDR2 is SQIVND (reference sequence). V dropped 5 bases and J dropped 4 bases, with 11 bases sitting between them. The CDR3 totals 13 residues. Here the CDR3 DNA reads TGTGCCAGTAGTCCCGGGCCTGGCTATGGCTACACCTTC. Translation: CASSPGPGYGYTF.

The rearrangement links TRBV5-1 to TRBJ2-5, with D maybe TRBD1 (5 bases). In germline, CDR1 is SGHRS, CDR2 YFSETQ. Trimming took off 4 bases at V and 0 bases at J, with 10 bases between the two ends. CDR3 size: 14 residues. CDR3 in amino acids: CASSRPQDQETQYF. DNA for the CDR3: TGCGCCAGCAGCCGACCACAGGACCAAGAGACCCAGTACTTC.

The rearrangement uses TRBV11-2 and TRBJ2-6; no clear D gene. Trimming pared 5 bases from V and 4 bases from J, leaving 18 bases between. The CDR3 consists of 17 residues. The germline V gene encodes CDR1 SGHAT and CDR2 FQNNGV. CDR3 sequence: CASSTHTTVIGANVLTF. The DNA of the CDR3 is TGTGCCAGCAGCACACATACTACTGTAATCGGGGCCAACGTCCTGACTTTC.

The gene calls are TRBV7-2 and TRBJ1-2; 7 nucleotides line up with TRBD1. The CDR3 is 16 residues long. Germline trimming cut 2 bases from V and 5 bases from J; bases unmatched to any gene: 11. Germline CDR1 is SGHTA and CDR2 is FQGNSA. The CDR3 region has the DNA TGTGCCAGCAGCTTATCGTGGCAGGGGGGCCGATATGGCTACACCTTC. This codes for CASSLSWQGGRYGYTF.

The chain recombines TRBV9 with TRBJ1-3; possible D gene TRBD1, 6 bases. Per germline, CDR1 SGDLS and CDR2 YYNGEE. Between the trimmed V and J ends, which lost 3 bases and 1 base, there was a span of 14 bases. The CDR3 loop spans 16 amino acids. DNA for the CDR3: TGTGCCAGCAGCGCCGGAACAGGGATTTCTGGAAACACCATATATTTT. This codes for CASSAGTGISGNTIYF.

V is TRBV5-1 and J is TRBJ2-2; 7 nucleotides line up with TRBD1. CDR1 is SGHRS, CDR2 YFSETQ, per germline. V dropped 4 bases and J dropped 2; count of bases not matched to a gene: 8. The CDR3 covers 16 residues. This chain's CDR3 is CASSTGTVKNTGELFF. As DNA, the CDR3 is TGCGCCAGCAGCACGGGGACAGTCAAAAACACCGGGGAGCTGTTTTTT.

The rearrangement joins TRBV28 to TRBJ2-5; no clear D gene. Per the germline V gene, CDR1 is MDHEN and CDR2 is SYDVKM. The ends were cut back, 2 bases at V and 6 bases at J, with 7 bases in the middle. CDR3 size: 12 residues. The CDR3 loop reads CASSLMMKTQYF. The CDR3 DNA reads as TGTGCCAGCAGTTTAATGATGAAGACCCAGTACTTC. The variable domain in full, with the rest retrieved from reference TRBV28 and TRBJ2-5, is DVKVTQSSRYLVKRTGEKVFLECVQDMDHENMFWYRQDPGLGLRLIYFSYDVKMKEKGDIPEGYSVSREKKERFSLILESASTNQTSMYLCASSLMMKTQYFGPGTRLLVL.

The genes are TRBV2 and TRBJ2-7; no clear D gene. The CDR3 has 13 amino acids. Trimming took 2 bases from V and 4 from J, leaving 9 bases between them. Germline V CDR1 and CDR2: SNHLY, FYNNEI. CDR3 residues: CASSEQPNYEQYF. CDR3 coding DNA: TGTGCCAGCAGTGAACAACCAAATTACGAGCAGTACTTC.

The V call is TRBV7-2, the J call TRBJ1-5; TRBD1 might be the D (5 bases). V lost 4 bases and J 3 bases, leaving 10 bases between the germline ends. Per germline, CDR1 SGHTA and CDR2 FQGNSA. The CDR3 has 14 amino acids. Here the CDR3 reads CASSSRGPNQPQHF. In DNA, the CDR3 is TGTGCCAGCAGCTCACGGGGCCCCAATCAGCCCCAGCATTTT.

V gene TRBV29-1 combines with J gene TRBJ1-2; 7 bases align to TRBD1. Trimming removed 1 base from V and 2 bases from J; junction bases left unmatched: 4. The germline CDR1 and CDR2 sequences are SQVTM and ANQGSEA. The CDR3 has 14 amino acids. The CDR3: CSVEALQGNYGYTF. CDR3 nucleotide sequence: TGCAGCGTTGAAGCGTTACAGGGGAACTATGGCTACACCTTC.